This is a list of T cell receptor beta chains from one sample in a study of tumor and adjacent non-tumor tissue in lung cancer. TCRdb processed the multiplex PCR reads anew with MiXCR; each CDR3 protein has one entry. The sample comprises approximately 100,000 distinct CDR3 sequences, 60% to 80% of which are singletons, and less than 20% rests with the top ten. The source material was distant non-tumor lung tissue. The source is a man younger than 40 with non-small cell lung cancer. The CDR3 runs from the conserved cysteine through the conserved F or W. A D gene is named only where the DNA matches it firmly. Clone size is shown for a subset of rows, as once, few, many or a class of expanded clone.

V gene,D gene,J gene,clone size,CDR3 protein,CDR3 DNA
TRBV12-3/TRBV12-4,.,TRBJ1-2,.,CASSRSYAGYGYTF,TGTGCCAGCAGTCGGAGCTATGCGGGCTATGGCTACACCTTC
TRBV20-1,TRBD1,TRBJ1-5,.,CSTLGQGDNQPQQF,TGCAGTACTTTAGGACAGGGGGACAATCAGCCCCAGCAATTT
TRBV4-2,TRBD1,TRBJ2-1,.,CVSSQLPGQNNEQFF,TGTGTCAGCAGCCAACTCCCGGGACAGAACAATGAGCAATTCTTC
TRBV11-2,TRBD2,TRBJ2-1,.,CASRAWSLSSGTNEQFF,TGTGCCAGCAGAGCCTGGAGTTTGAGTAGCGGGACTAATGAGCAGTTCTTT
TRBV29-1,TRBD1,TRBJ1-1,.,CSVVTRQGAIRGTEAIF,TGCAGCGTTGTTACACGACAGGGGGCGATCCGGGGCACTGAAGCTATCTTT
TRBV4-1,.,TRBJ1-5,many,CASSDPTQYSNQPQHF,TGCGCCAGCAGCGACCCGACACAGTATAGCAATCAGCCCCAGCATTTT
TRBV4-1,.,TRBJ1-6,.,CASSQVPWTSSIHF,TGCGCCAGCAGCCAAGTTCCATGGACTTCATCCATCCACTTT
TRBV10-1,.,TRBJ2-3,.,CTSSESRGTDTQYF,TGCACTAGCAGTGAGTCCAGGGGCACAGATACGCAGTATTTT
TRBV6-9,.,TRBJ2-5,.,CASSYSISEAQETQYF,TGTGCCAGCAGTTACTCGATTAGCGAGGCACAAGAGACCCAGTACTTC
TRBV20-1,TRBD1,TRBJ2-5,.,CSAEDRGMETQYF,TGCAGCGCTGAGGACAGGGGGATGGAGACCCAGTACTTC
TRBV7-3,.,TRBJ2-1,.,CASNLTPGGLNEQFF,TGTGCCAGCAACTTAACCCCAGGGGGGTTGAATGAGCAGTTCTTC
TRBV6-6,TRBD1,TRBJ1-5,many,CASSWDSSNQPQHF,TGTGCCAGCAGCTGGGACAGTAGCAATCAGCCCCAGCATTTT
TRBV4-2,.,TRBJ2-2,.,CASSQDGGLTWELFF,TGTGCCAGCAGCCAAGATGGGGGCCTCACCTGGGAGCTGTTTTTT
TRBV13,TRBD2,TRBJ2-2,.,CASNRRETGELFF,TGTGCCAGCAATAGGCGGGAGACCGGGGAGCTGTTTTTT
TRBV4-1,.,TRBJ1-6,.,CANSQVPWTSPLHF,TGCGCTAACAGCCAAGTTCCATGGACTTCACCCCTCCACTTT
TRBV20-1,TRBD2,TRBJ2-5,.,CNARLAGENQYF,TGCAATGCGAGACTAGCGGGAGAGAACCAGTACTTC
TRBV7-8,TRBD2,TRBJ2-7,many,CASSFLAGGTYEQYF,TGTGCCAGCAGCTTTTTAGCGGGAGGCACCTACGAGCAGTACTTC
TRBV11-2,.,TRBJ2-7,once,CTSSRQTASSYEQYF,TGTACCAGCAGCAGGCAGACGGCGAGCTCCTACGAGCAGTACTTC
TRBV6-6,TRBD1,TRBJ2-4,many,CASTSGGFAIQYF,TGTGCCAGCACCTCAGGGGGCTTTGCCATTCAGTACTTC
TRBV13,.,TRBJ2-1,.,CASSLTGNYYNEQSF,TGTGCCAGCAGCCTAACAGGGAACTACTACAATGAGCAGTCCTTC
TRBV2,.,TRBJ1-1,.,CASLQRQGNTEAFF,TGTGCCAGCCTGCAACGCCAGGGGAACACTGAAGCTTTCTTT
TRBV29-1,TRBD2,TRBJ2-5,.,CGVDWRGVGETRYF,TGCGGCGTTGATTGGCGGGGGGTAGGCGAGACCCGGTACTTC
TRBV11-2,.,TRBJ1-2,few,CASSPRGGYPYGYTF,TGTGCCAGCAGCCCCCGGGGGGGATATCCCTACGGCTACACCTTC
TRBV24-1,.,TRBJ2-3,.,CATSDSTTDMQDF,TGTGCCACCAGTGATTCCACCACAGATATGCAGGATTTT
TRBV11-2,TRBD1,TRBJ2-3,.,CASSLGQGVTDTQYF,TGTGCCAGCAGCTTAGGGCAGGGGGTCACAGATACGCAGTATTTT
TRBV29-1,.,TRBJ1-1,many,CSVLDPGSTEAFF,TGCAGCGTTCTCGACCCAGGAAGCACTGAAGCTTTCTTT
TRBV12-3/TRBV12-4,.,TRBJ2-7,many,CASSDWSSYEQYF,TGTGCCAGCAGTGACTGGAGCTCCTACGAGCAGTACTTC
TRBV19,TRBD1,TRBJ1-1,.,CATQDRENTGAFF,TGTGCCACCCAGGACAGGGAGAACACTGGAGCTTTCTTT
TRBV20-1,TRBD1,TRBJ1-5,.,CSARDRVDQHQHF,TGCAGTGCAAGGGACAGGGTCGATCAGCACCAGCATTTT
TRBV11-3,TRBD2,TRBJ2-6,many,CASSLRGDGANVLTF,TGTGCCAGCAGCTTACGGGGGGACGGGGCCAACGTCCTGACTTTC
TRBV11-2,.,TRBJ2-7,.,CDSGRITDEQYF,TGTGACAGCGGAAGGATAACGGACGAGCAGTACTTC
TRBV20-1,.,TRBJ1-1,.,CSSRDRTGVEAFF,TGCAGTTCTAGAGATAGGACTGGAGTTGAAGCTTTCTTT